This TCR beta chain appears in the sequencing data of a study of blood T cell repertoires in COVID-19. Whole-study context: COVID-19 samples collected from the United States, Italy and Spain covered acute and convalescent phases.

CDR1 SGHRS and CDR2 YFSETQ come from the germline V gene. The V gene end was trimmed by 7 bases and the J gene end by 4 bases; junction bases not matched to a gene: 5. The CDR3 has 13 amino acids. Clinical histories supplied by participants themselves formed the basis of cohort assignment. Symptom resolution, clearance, or two negative PCRs marked the recovered donors of Cohort 3. The table came from immunoSEQ multiplex PCR; TCRdb's copy has only in-frame clones and leaves some out. Among some 220,000 clones listed, 88% were seen once. J is TRBJ1-1 and V is TRBV5-1; TRBD1 matches 9 bases. The sequencing sample was made of PBMCs or T cells enriched from blood (not recorded which). This TCR was sampled from a woman in her twenties or thirties who had recovered from COVID-19. CDR3 residues: CASYQDRGTEAFF. For the CDR3, the DNA is TGCGCCAGCTATCAGGACAGGGGCACTGAAGCTTTCTTT.